Listed below are T cell receptor beta chains from one sample, sequenced in a study of blood T cell repertoires in COVID-19. Profiled with immunoSEQ multiplex PCR; TCRdb holds only in-frame clones, not every one. The sample includes some 160,000 clones, roughly 80% of them seen just once. The material sequenced was peripheral blood. The receptors were gathered from a man aged 50-60 years with active or convalescent COVID-19. CDR3s include the opening cysteine and the closing phenylalanine or tryptophan. Fields, in order: V gene, J gene, CDR3 length, CDR3 protein.

TRBV28	TRBJ1-5	13	CASRYPGARPQHF
TRBV27	TRBJ2-1	14	CASSAQEGVAEQFF
TRBV7-9	TRBJ2-1	15	CASTARSSSYNEQFF
TRBV28	TRBJ1-1	13	CASSFPGIGEAFF
TRBV7-9	TRBJ1-5	15	CASSHTGDNAQPQHF
TRBV11-2	TRBJ1-5	15	CASSYGVTGDQPQHF
TRBV6-6	TRBJ2-3	13	CASSSLAADTQYF
TRBV10-3	TRBJ2-2	16	CAISRLAGKGTGELFF
TRBV6-5	TRBJ2-7	16	CASSYLWGGLAYEQYF
TRBV29-1	TRBJ2-7	14	CSVGKGQLPYEQYF
TRBV7-8	TRBJ2-5	17	CASSFGLAGGPGEAQYF
TRBV24-1	TRBJ2-7	13	CATSVGHLYEQYF
TRBV4-1	TRBJ2-6	20	CASSQQIPAYSRSGANVLTF
TRBV24-1	TRBJ2-5	17	CATSDPGQGSLQETQYF
TRBV5-4	TRBJ2-5	16	CASSRSGGGLQETQYF
TRBV27	TRBJ2-7	12	CPLASPSYEQYF
TRBV7-6	TRBJ2-1	15	CASSSDRGDWNEQFF
TRBV18	TRBJ1-6	16	CASSPSQAFTDSPLHF
TRBV5-1	TRBJ2-1	14	CASSFGLAHNEQFF
TRBV18	TRBJ1-5	14	CASSTVDSNQPQHF
TRBV28	TRBJ1-3	14	CASRPRGSGNTIYF
TRBV28	TRBJ1-2	12	CASSLVVDGYTF
TRBV14	TRBJ2-4	13	CASPSRGIYIQYF
TRBV10-3	TRBJ1-4	14	CAISGGQGTEKLFF
TRBV13	TRBJ1-4	14	CASSLGTANEKLFF
TRBV19	TRBJ1-1	15	CASSPLSDRATEAFF
TRBV6-5	TRBJ2-7	13	CASSRQGTGEQYF
TRBV19	TRBJ1-6	15	CASSTDSSYNSPLHF
TRBV19	TRBJ2-2	15	CASKVIAGNTGELFF
TRBV10-3	TRBJ1-2	13	CAISEQGGHGYTF
TRBV28	TRBJ1-4	16	CASTLNLGTGDEKLFF
TRBV5-6	TRBJ1-2	13	CASSLEDRRGYTF
TRBV7-2	TRBJ2-1	14	CASSRRAGGDEQFF
TRBV29-1	TRBJ1-1	12	CSAGGAGSEAFF
TRBV30	TRBJ2-1	11	CAWSARGEQFF
TRBV19	TRBJ2-7	15	CASSRGTSISYEQYF
TRBV24-1	TRBJ2-5	13	CATSDNSIETQYF
TRBV6-6	TRBJ1-5	15	CASSSWTGMGQPQHF
TRBV5-4	TRBJ1-2	14	CASTRQTGSGGYTF
TRBV5-1	TRBJ1-5	14	CASSLGSSNQPQHF
TRBV24-1	TRBJ1-1	13	CATSDLGGREAFF
TRBV28	TRBJ2-3	15	CASREKAGVTDTQYF
TRBV24-1	TRBJ1-5	14	CATSDRWGAQPQHF
TRBV5-6	TRBJ1-5	14	CASSNRVAGQPQHF
TRBV7-2	TRBJ1-3	14	CASSPGGSGNTIYF
TRBV7-8	TRBJ2-7	13	CASSLEWGTGMNF
TRBV9	TRBJ2-7	13	CASSPRSSYEQYF
TRBV4-1	TRBJ1-3	17	CASSGWAGGQGGNTIYF
TRBV28	TRBJ1-4	14	CASSPGQWNEKLFF
TRBV19	TRBJ2-1	15	CASSTTSSSYNEQFF
TRBV7-9	TRBJ1-1	12	CASSPFGTEAFF
TRBV2	TRBJ1-5	14	CASSDHRGSQPQHF
TRBV27	TRBJ2-1	14	CASSSALSGNEQFF
TRBV2	TRBJ1-5	15	CASRRSVISNQPQHF
TRBV19	TRBJ2-1	16	CASSIQGESSYNEQFF
TRBV2	TRBJ1-2	12	CASSGTADGYTF
TRBV19	TRBJ1-1	13	CASSMTVNTEAFF